These 11 T cell receptor beta chains came from one sample sequenced in a study of blood T cell repertoires in COVID-19. Libraries were prepared by immunoSEQ multiplex PCR; TCRdb keeps only in-frame clonotypes and omits some of them. The table lists around 140,000 clones, roughly 79% of them singletons. Sequencing used peripheral blood. These receptors all stem from a woman aged 55-69 years with acute or convalescent COVID-19.

This clone was seen once. The chain couples TRBV4-2 to TRBJ2-3; TRBD1 aligns across 9 bases. Germline lookup yields CDR1 LGHNA and CDR2 YNFKEQ. The junction had 7 bases not matched to a gene; V was cut back by 6 bases and J by 3 bases. The CDR3 length is 15 residues. For the CDR3, the DNA is TGTGCCAGCAGTCAGGGACAGGGACCGACAGATACGCAGTATTTT. It yields the protein CASSQGQGPTDTQYF.

The chain recombines TRBV7-9 with TRBJ1-1, with TRBD1 identical over 8 bases. CDR3 size: 15 residues. With 2 bases clipped from V and 5 bases from J, the junction kept 7 bases outside the gene matches. Germline V gives CDR1 SEHNR, CDR2 FQNEAQ (reference sequence). In DNA, the CDR3 is TGTGCCAGCAGCTTATCAGGGGGCGGGTGGACTGAAGCTTTCTTT. It translates to CASSLSGGGWTEAFF.

This clone was seen only once. CDR3: CASGLGQGVSEAFF. In DNA form, the CDR3 reads TGTGCTAGTGGTTTGGGACAGGGAGTATCTGAAGCTTTCTTT. V gene TRBV12-5 combines with J gene TRBJ1-1, with TRBD1 identical over 7 bases. CDR1 LGHNT and CDR2 FRNRAP come from the germline V gene. The ends lost 1 base at V and 6 bases at J; junction bases unmatched: 5. The CDR3 runs to 14 residues.

The V and J genes are TRBV5-1 and TRBJ1-1; 7 bases map to TRBD1. V gave up 0 bases and J gave up 1 base; unmatched junction bases: 3. The CDR3 is made up of 15 amino acids. Per the germline V gene, CDR1 is SGHRS and CDR2 is YFSETQ. CDR3 sequence reads: CASSLEGQSNTEAFF. CDR3 nucleotide sequence: TGCGCCAGCAGCTTGGAGGGACAGTCGAACACTGAAGCTTTCTTT.

In this sample, this clone turned up many times. The V call is TRBV19, the J call TRBJ2-7, with a possible D match to TRBD2 (5 bases). The CDR3 is 14 amino acids. Germline assignment: CDR1 LNHDA and CDR2 SQIVND (reference sequence). V was clipped by 1 base and J by 4 bases, with 11 bases between them. The CDR3 sequence is CASSIAQRNYEQYF. For the CDR3, the DNA is TGTGCCAGTAGTATAGCCCAGCGGAATTACGAGCAGTACTTC.

The rearrangement joins TRBV5-4 to TRBJ2-1; 13 bases align to TRBD2. The germline V gene has CDR1 SGHNT and CDR2 YYREEE (reference sequence). V was pared by 4 bases and J by 9 bases, with 10 bases of the junction left unmatched. This CDR3 has 16 residues. The CDR3 reads CASSPRLAGGFIEQFF. The DNA of the CDR3 is TGTGCCAGCAGCCCCCGACTAGCGGGAGGATTTATTGAGCAGTTCTTC. Filled out from reference TRBV5-4 and TRBJ2-1, the complete variable domain reads ETGVTQSPTHLIKTRGQQVTLRCSSQSGHNTVSWYQQALGQGPQFIFQYYREEENGRGNFPPRFSGLQFPNYSSELNVNALELDDSALYLCASSPRLAGGFIEQFFGPGTRLTVL.

The rearrangement uses TRBV7-9 and TRBJ2-3, with a possible D match to TRBD1 (5 bases). Germline V gene lookup returns CDR1 SEHNR and CDR2 FQNEAQ (reference sequence). The CDR3 contains 13 residues. V lost 6 bases and J lost 2, with 9 bases in between. CDR3 sequence: CASRGVFTDTQYF. The DNA of the CDR3 is TGTGCCAGCAGAGGGGTATTCACAGATACGCAGTATTTT.

The chain carries TRBV14 and TRBJ1-2; TRBD1 aligns across 10 bases. V dropped 2 bases and J dropped 4; count of bases not matched to a gene: 4. Germline V gene data show CDR1 as SGHDN and CDR2 as FVKESK. This CDR3 spans 15 amino acids. CDR3 DNA sequence: TGTGCCAGCAGCCAAAGACAGGGGGCGGCCTATGGCTACACCTTC. Amino acids: CASSQRQGAAYGYTF.

This clone was picked up one time. The chain is built from TRBV28 and TRBJ1-3, with a tentative D call TRBD1 (6 bases). Germline CDR1 and CDR2: MDHEN and SYDVKM. V was cut by 7 bases and J by 0 bases, with 13 bases left in between. The CDR3 has 15 amino acids. The CDR3 nucleotides are TGTGCCAGCACGAGGGACAACGCCTCTGGAAACACCATATATTTT. Its translation is CASTRDNASGNTIYF.

This clone occurred a few times. The chain combines TRBV19 with TRBJ2-2; D not resolved. The germline gives CDR1 LNHDA, CDR2 SQIVND (reference sequence). The CDR3 is 13 amino acids. Trimming shortened V by 7 bases and J by 0 bases, and 6 bases separated the two germline ends. The CDR3 DNA reads as TGTGCCAGTAATTCTGCGAACACCGGGGAGCTGTTTTTT. Its translation is CASNSANTGELFF.

J is TRBJ2-5 and V is TRBV7-9; D not certain. CDR3 length equals 14 residues. CDR1 is SEHNR and CDR2 is FQNEAQ in the germline V gene (reference sequence). The germline V and J ends were trimmed by 5 bases and 3 bases, with 13 bases remaining between them. The CDR3 region has the DNA TGTGCCAGCAGCCACCCTTGGCGGAAAGAGACCCAGTACTTC. Its protein product is CASSHPWRKETQYF.